The rows below give T cell receptor beta chains drawn from one sample of a study of T-cell memory formation after mild COVID-19. TCRdb passed the 5' RACE reads through MiXCR, listing each CDR3 protein once. The top ten hold around a fifth of the sample, which has approximately 390,000 distinct CDR3 sequences, about 16% seen once. The sequenced sample was PBMCs or a T cell subset sorted from them (not recorded which). These receptors came from a young man who had mild COVID-19 (a few samples of this study predate the infection). Cell type and time point are not known. The CDR3 runs from the conserved cysteine through the conserved F or W. Each record gives: clone size, J gene, V gene, D gene, CDR3 DNA, CDR3 protein. D genes are given only for firm matches. Clone size is given for some rows only: seen once, a few or many times, or a class if the clone is expanded.

. | TRBJ2-7 | TRBV11-2 | . | TGTGCCAGCAGCTTCGCGGAACTCTACGAGCAGTACTTC | CASSFAELYEQYF
. | TRBJ2-5 | TRBV7-3 | TRBD2 | TGTGCCAGCAGCTTAACGGGGGGGTCTGTGGAGACCCAGTACTTC | CASSLTGGSVETQYF
few | TRBJ2-2 | TRBV3-1 | . | TGTGCCAGCAGCCGTCGGGGGGCGGACGGGGAGCTGTTTTTT | CASSRRGADGELFF
few | TRBJ2-4 | TRBV29-1 | . | TGCAGCGTTGAAATGGGACTTGGACAGTACTTC | CSVEMGLGQYF
few | TRBJ2-7 | TRBV6-5 | . | TGTGCCAGCAGTTACTCGACTACGGGGGCGGGTGAGCAGTACTTC | CASSYSTTGAGEQYF
few | TRBJ1-5 | TRBV7-9 | . | TGTGCCAGCAGCGACGGACGTATCGAAAAGCCCCAGCATTTT | CASSDGRIEKPQHF
many | TRBJ2-7 | TRBV20-1 | . | TGCAGTGCTAGACCCGGACTGTTGAGCTCCTACGAGCAGTACTTC | CSARPGLLSSYEQYF
few | TRBJ2-5 | TRBV4-1 | . | TGCGCCAGCAGCCGGCGGCTCCAGGGTTTTGAGACCCAGTACTTC | CASSRRLQGFETQYF
. | TRBJ2-1 | TRBV5-1 | TRBD1 | TGCGCCAGCAGCCCTGGGACAGGGACCTCCAATGAGCAGTTCTTC | CASSPGTGTSNEQFF
few | TRBJ2-2 | TRBV15 | . | TGTGCCACCGGACTACCGAACACCGGGGAGCTGTTTTTT | CATGLPNTGELFF
few | TRBJ2-7 | TRBV3-1 | . | TGTGCCAGCAGCCAAGTTTACGGGGGCGAGCAGTACTTC | CASSQVYGGEQYF
few | TRBJ2-1 | TRBV25-1 | TRBD2 | TGTGCCAGCAGTGAACTATCCGGGACTAGGGGGTTGGATGAGCAGTTCTTC | CASSELSGTRGLDEQFF
few | TRBJ2-2 | TRBV6-2/TRBV6-3 | TRBD1 | TGTGCCAGAGGACAGGGGGGACCGCATTGGACCGGGGAGCTGTTTTTT | CARGQGGPHWTGELFF
. | TRBJ1-2 | TRBV9 | TRBD1 | TGTGCCAGCAGCGTACGGGACCTAGGACAGGAGAGCGACTATGGCTACACCTTC | CASSVRDLGQESDYGYTF
. | TRBJ2-1 | TRBV4-3 | TRBD2 | TGCGCCAGCAGCCGAGTAGCGGGGGGGCCGGCCAATGAGCAGTTCTTC | CASSRVAGGPANEQFF
. | TRBJ2-5 | TRBV29-1 | . | TGCAGCTCCCGGGTTGGGTCTGGAGAGACCCAGTACTTC | CSSRVGSGETQYF
. | TRBJ2-5 | TRBV4-1 | . | TGCGCCAGCAGCCCAGGGGGAGGGAAAGAGACCCAGTACTTC | CASSPGGGKETQYF
. | TRBJ2-2 | TRBV6-5 | . | TGTGCCAGCAGAAACAGGGCCCCGAGCACCGGGGAGCTGTTTTTT | CASRNRAPSTGELFF
. | TRBJ2-2 | TRBV20-1 | . | TGCAGTGCTAGGACGCCGGGTGGGGCGAACACCGGGGAGCTGTTTTTT | CSARTPGGANTGELFF
. | TRBJ1-5 | TRBV12-3/TRBV12-4 | . | TGTGCCACCCGGGGGGGGGATCAGCCCCAGCATTTT | CATRGGDQPQHF
. | TRBJ2-1 | TRBV20-1 | . | TGCAGTGCTAGGTCGCAGGGGAGCTCCTACAATGAGCAGTTCTTC | CSARSQGSSYNEQFF
. | TRBJ1-2 | TRBV11-2 | . | TGTGCCAGCAGATCACCGAGGGGTGGCTATGGCTACACCTTC | CASRSPRGGYGYTF
few | TRBJ1-2 | TRBV4-2 | . | TGTGCCAGCAGCCAAGGTCTTTCAGGTATATATGGCTACACCTTC | CASSQGLSGIYGYTF
. | TRBJ2-7 | TRBV20-1 | TRBD2 | TGCAGTGCTTCTCTAGCGGGGTCGTACGAGCAGTACTTC | CSASLAGSYEQYF